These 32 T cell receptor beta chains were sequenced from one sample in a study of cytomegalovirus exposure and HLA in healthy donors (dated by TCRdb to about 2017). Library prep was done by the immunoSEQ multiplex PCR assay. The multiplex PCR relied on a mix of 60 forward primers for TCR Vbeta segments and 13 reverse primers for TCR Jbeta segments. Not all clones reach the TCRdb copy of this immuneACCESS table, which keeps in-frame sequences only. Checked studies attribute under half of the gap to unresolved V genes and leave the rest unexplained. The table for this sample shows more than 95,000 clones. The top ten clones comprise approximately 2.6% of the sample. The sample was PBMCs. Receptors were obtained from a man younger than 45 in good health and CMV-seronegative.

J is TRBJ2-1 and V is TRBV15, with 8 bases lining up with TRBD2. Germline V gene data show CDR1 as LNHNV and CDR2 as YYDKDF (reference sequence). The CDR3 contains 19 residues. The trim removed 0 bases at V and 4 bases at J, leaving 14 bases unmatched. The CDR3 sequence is CATSREVLRRGVEYNEQFF. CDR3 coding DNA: TGTGCCACCAGCAGAGAGGTACTGAGGCGGGGGGTTGAGTACAATGAGCAGTTCTTC.

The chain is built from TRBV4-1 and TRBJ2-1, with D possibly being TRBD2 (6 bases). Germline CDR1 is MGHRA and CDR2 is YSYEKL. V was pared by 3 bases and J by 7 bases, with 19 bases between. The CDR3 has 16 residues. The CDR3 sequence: CASSHGRARGWNEQFF. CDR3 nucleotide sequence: TGCGCCAGCAGCCACGGGCGGGCCCGGGGGTGGAATGAGCAGTTCTTC.

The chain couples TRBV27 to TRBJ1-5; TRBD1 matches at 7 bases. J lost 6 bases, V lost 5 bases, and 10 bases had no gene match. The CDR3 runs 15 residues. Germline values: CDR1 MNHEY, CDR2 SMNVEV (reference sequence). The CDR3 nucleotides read TGTGCCAGCAGTCCCTCTGACAGGGCACCTCAGCCCCAGCATTTT. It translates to CASSPSDRAPQPQHF.

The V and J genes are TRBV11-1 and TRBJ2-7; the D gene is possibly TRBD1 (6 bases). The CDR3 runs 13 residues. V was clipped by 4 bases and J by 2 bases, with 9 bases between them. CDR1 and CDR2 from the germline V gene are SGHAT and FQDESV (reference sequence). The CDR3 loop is CASSYDRTYEQYF. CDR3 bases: TGTGCCAGCAGCTATGACAGGACCTACGAGCAGTACTTC.

In DNA, the CDR3 is TGTGCCAGCAGTTTAATGCGCAGGGCCGGCTACGAGCAGTACTTC. The encoded protein is CASSLMRRAGYEQYF. V is TRBV28 and J is TRBJ2-7; tentative D call: TRBD1 (5 bases). The ends were cut back, 2 bases at V and 3 bases at J, with 14 bases in the middle. Germline-derived CDR1 and CDR2 are MDHEN and SYDVKM. This CDR3 has 15 residues.

The CDR3: CASSLGTIQETQYF. In DNA form, the CDR3 reads TGTGCCAGCAGCCTGGGGACAATTCAAGAGACCCAGTACTTC. J is TRBJ2-5 and V is TRBV7-2, with D possibly matching TRBD1 (6 bases). The germline V and J ends were trimmed by 5 bases and 2 bases, with 12 bases remaining between them. The germline gives CDR1 SGHTA, CDR2 FQGNSA. The CDR3 is made up of 14 amino acids.

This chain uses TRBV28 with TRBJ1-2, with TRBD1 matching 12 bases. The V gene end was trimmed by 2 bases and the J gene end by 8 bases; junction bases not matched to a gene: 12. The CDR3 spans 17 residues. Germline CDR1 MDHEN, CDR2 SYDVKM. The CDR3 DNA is TGTGCCAGCAGTTTAAGGGCCGGGACAGGGGGCGCGGGGGGCTACACCTTC. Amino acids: CASSLRAGTGGAGGYTF.

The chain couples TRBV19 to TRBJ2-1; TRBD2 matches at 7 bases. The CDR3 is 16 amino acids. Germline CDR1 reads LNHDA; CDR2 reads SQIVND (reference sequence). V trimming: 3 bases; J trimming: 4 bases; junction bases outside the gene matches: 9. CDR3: CASSIDRGGRYNEQFF. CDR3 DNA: TGTGCCAGTAGTATCGATCGGGGAGGGCGATACAATGAGCAGTTCTTC.

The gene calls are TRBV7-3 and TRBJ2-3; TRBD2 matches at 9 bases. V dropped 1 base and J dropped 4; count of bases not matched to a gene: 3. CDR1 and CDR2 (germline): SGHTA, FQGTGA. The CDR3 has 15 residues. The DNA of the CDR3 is TGTGCCAGCAGCTTAATAGCGGGAGCCGCAGATACGCAGTATTTT. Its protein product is CASSLIAGAADTQYF.

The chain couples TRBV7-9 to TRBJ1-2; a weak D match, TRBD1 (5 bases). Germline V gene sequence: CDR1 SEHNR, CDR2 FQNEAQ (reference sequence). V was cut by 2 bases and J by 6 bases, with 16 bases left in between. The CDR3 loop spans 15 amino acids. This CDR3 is CASSLSMKGGDGYTF. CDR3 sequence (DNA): TGTGCCAGCAGCTTAAGCATGAAGGGAGGGGATGGCTACACCTTC.

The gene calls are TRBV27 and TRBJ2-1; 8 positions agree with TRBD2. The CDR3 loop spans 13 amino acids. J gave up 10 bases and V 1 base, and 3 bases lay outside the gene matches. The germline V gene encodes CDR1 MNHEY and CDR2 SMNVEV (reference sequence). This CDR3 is CASSLLGGREQFF. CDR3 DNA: TGTGCCAGCAGTTTATTAGGCGGGAGGGAGCAGTTCTTC.

For the CDR3, the DNA is TGTGCCAGCAGTGCACCGGGACAGACTTACGAGCAGTACTTC. This encodes CASSAPGQTYEQYF. The chain uses TRBV6-5 and TRBJ2-7, with 7 bases aligning to TRBD1. The CDR3 spans 14 residues. Looked up from germline, CDR1 is MNHEY and CDR2 is SVGAGI. V shed 5 bases, J shed 4 bases, and the junction held 8 bases outside the gene matches.

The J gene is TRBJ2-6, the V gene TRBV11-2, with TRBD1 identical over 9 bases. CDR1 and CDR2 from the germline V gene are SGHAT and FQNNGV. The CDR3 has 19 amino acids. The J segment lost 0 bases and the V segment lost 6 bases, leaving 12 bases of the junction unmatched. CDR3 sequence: CASRAIGTGSASGANVLTF. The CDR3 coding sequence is TGTGCCAGCAGGGCAATAGGGACAGGGTCTGCCTCTGGGGCCAACGTCCTGACTTTC.

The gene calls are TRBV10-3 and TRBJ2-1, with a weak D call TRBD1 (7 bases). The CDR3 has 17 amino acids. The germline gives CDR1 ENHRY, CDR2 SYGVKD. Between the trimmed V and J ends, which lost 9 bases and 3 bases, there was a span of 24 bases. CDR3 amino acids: CAMGRQGGQEGYNEQFF. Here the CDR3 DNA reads TGTGCCATGGGGCGGCAGGGGGGTCAAGAGGGCTACAATGAGCAGTTCTTC.

In nucleotides, the CDR3 is TGTGCCAGCAGCTTAGCAGGGAGGGGACACACTGAAGCTTTCTTT. Translating gives CASSLAGRGHTEAFF. V usage is TRBV11-2 and J usage is TRBJ1-1; perhaps TRBD1 as D (5 bases). Per germline, CDR1 SGHAT and CDR2 FQNNGV. This CDR3 comprises 15 residues. Between the trimmed V and J ends, which lost 1 base and 3 bases, there was a span of 12 bases.

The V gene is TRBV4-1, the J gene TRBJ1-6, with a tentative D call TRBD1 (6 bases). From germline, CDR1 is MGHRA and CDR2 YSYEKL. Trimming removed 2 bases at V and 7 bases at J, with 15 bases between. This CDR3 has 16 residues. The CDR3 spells CASSQLQGIENSPLHF. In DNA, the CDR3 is TGCGCCAGCAGCCAATTACAGGGCATTGAAAATTCACCCCTCCACTTT.

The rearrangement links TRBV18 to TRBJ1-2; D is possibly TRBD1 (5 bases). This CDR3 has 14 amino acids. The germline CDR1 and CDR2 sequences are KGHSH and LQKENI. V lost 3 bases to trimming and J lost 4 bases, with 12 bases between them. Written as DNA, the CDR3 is TGTGCCAGCTCACCGTCGGGGGGAAGCTATGGCTACACCTTC. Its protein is CASSPSGGSYGYTF.

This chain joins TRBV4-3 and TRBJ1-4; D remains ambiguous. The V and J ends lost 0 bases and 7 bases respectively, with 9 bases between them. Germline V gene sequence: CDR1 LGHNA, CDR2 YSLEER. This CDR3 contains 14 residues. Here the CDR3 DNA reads TGCGCCAGCAGCCAAGATCCGGGAACTGAAAAACTGTTTTTT. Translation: CASSQDPGTEKLFF.

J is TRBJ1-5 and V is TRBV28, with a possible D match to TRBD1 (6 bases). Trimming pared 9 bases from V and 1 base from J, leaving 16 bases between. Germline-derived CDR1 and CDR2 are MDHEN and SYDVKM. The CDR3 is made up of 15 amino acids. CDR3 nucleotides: TGTGCCAGTGAGGGGGGGGATGAAAGCAATCAGCCCCAGCATTTT. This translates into CASEGGDESNQPQHF.

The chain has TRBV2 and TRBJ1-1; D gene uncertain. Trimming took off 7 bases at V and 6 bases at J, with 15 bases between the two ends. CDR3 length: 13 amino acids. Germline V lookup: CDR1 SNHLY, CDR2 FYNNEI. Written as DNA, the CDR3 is TGTGCCAGCATCCTGGAGACGGTCGCTGAAGCTTTCTTT. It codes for CASILETVAEAFF.

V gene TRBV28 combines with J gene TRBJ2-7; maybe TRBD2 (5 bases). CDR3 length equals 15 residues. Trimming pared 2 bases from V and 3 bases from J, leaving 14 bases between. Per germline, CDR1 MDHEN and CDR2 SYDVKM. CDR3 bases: TGTGCCAGCAGTTTAAGGGAGCGTGGATTCTACGAGCAGTACTTC. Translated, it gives CASSLRERGFYEQYF.

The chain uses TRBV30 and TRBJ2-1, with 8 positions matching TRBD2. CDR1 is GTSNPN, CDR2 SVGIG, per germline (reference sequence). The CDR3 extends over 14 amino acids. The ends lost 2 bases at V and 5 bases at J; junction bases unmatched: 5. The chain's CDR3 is CAWSPLAGHNEQFF. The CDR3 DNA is TGTGCCTGGAGTCCCCTAGCGGGCCACAATGAGCAGTTCTTC.

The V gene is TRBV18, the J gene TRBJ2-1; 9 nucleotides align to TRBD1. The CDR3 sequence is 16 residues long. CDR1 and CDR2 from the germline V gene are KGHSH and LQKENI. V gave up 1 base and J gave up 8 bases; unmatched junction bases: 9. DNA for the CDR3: TGTGCCAGCTCACCACGGACAGGGGTTGGTTTCGATGAGCAGTTCTTC. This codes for CASSPRTGVGFDEQFF.

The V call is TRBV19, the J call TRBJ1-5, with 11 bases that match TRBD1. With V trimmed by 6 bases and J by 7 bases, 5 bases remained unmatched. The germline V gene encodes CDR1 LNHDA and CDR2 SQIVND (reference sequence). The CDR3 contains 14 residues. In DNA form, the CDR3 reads TGTGCCAGTAGGGACAGGGGGCTCGGGCAGCCCCAGCATTTT. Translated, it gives CASRDRGLGQPQHF.

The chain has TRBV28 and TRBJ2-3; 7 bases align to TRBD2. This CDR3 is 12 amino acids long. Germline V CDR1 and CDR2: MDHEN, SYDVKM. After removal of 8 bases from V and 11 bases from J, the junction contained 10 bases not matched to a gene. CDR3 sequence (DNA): TGTGCCAGCCATCCGCAGGGAGGGAGGCAGTATTTT. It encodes CASHPQGGRQYF. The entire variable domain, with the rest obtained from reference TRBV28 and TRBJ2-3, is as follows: DVKVTQSSRYLVKRTGEKVFLECVQDMDHENMFWYRQDPGLGLRLIYFSYDVKMKEKGDIPEGYSVSREKKERFSLILESASTNQTSMYLCASHPQGGRQYFGPGTRLTVL.

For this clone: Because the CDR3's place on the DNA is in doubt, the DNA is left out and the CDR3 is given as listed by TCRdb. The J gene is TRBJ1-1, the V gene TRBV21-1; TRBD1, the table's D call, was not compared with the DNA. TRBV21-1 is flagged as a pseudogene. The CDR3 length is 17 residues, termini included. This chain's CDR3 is CASSNAFGQGANTEAFF.

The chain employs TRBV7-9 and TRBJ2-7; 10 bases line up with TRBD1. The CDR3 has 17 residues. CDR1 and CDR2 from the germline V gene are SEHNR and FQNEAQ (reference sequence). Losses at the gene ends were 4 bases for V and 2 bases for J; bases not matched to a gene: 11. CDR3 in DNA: TGTGCCAGCAGCTATTTCAGGGGACAGGGGAGTCCCTACGAGCAGTACTTC. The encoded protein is CASSYFRGQGSPYEQYF.

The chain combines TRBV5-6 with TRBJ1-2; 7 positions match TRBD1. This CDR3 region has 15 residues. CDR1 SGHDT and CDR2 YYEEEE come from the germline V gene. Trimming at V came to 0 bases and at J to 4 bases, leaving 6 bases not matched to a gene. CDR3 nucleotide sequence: TGTGCCAGCAGCTTGGGGACGGGACAGCCCTATGGCTACACCTTC. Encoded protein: CASSLGTGQPYGYTF.

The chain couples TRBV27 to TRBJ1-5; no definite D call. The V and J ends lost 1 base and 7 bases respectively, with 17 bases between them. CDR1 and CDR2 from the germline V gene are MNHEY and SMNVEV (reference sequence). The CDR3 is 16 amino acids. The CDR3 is CASSLLALSGGQPQHF. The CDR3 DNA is TGTGCCAGCAGTTTATTGGCATTGTCGGGAGGCCAGCCCCAGCATTTT.

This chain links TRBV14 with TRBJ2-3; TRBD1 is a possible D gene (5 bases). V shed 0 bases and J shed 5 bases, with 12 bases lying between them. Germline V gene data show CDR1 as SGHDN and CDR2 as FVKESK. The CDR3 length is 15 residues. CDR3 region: CASSQDLVRGDTQYF. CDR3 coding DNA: TGTGCCAGCAGCCAAGATTTAGTAAGGGGAGATACGCAGTATTTT.

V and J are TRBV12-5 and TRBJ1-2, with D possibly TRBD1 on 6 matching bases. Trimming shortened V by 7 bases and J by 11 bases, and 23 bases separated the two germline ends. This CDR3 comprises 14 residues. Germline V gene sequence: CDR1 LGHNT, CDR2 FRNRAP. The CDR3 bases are TGTGCTAGTGCCTTGGGGGGGCTTTATCGGGAATACACCTTC. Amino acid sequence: CASALGGLYREYTF. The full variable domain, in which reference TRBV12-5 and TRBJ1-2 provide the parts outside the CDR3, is DARVTQTPRHKVTEMGQEVTMRCQPILGHNTVFWYRQTMMQGLELLAYFRNRAPLDDSGMPKDRFSAEMPDATLATLKIQPSEPRDSAVYFCASALGGLYREYTFGSGTRLTVV.

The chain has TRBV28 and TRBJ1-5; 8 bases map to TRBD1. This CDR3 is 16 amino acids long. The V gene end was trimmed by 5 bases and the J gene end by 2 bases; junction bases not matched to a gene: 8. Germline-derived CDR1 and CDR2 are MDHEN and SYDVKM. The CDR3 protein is CASSGSGQGGNQPQHF. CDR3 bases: TGTGCCAGCAGTGGATCCGGACAGGGTGGCAATCAGCCCCAGCATTTT.